This T cell receptor beta chain was retrieved from a study of CD4 T cells in relation to SARS-CoV-2 and coronaviruses. The wider study: TCR beta CDR3s were sequenced after approximately ten-day antigen culture of PBMCs.

Method: immunoSEQ multiplex PCR; TCRdb's copy keeps in-frame clones and lacks some. The repertoire holds some 16,000 clones, with 80% to 85% as singletons. Regarding this clone: The antigen is unknown.

CD4+ T cells from unexposed donors were obtained before the COVID-19 pandemic (2011-2018). Isolation of CD4+ T cells took place after about eleven days in culture. Germline lookup yields CDR1 SEHNR and CDR2 FQNEAQ (reference sequence). The CDR3 sequence is 13 residues long. Trimming left V 5 bases short and J 9 bases short, with 14 bases between. The sequenced material came from CD4+ T cells from PBMCs, cultured in vitro. The receptor was derived from a human donor in good health. The V call is TRBV7-9, the J call TRBJ2-1; TRBD2 is a possible D gene (5 bases). The CDR3: CASSPSLEAEQFF. The CDR3, as DNA: TGTGCCAGCAGCCCCTCACTAGAAGCTGAGCAGTTCTTC.